Below, 9 T cell receptor beta chains from the same sample are listed, as sequenced in a study of cytomegalovirus exposure and HLA in healthy donors. PCR employed 60 Vbeta and 13 Jbeta primers. TCRdb keeps only in-frame clones here, not all; method: immunoSEQ multiplex PCR. The sample includes roughly 150,000 clones, roughly 80% seen only once; the top ten take around 2.3%. Sample: PBMCs. Every receptor here comes from a man between 50 and 59 years old in good health and CMV-seropositive.

The V call is TRBV9, the J call TRBJ1-4; D possibly corresponds to TRBD1 (5 bases). This CDR3 spans 14 amino acids. Trimming took off 3 bases at V and 4 bases at J, with 10 bases between the two ends. CDR1 SGDLS and CDR2 YYNGEE come from the germline V gene. The CDR3 is CASSADMFNEKLFF. CDR3 sequence (DNA): TGTGCCAGCAGCGCGGACATGTTTAATGAAAAACTGTTTTTT.

V gene TRBV6-5 combines with J gene TRBJ1-6; no definite D call. CDR1 MNHEY and CDR2 SVGAGI come from the germline V gene. Deletions cut 5 bases from V and 7 bases from J, with 15 bases between. The CDR3 covers 15 residues. DNA of the CDR3: TGTGCCAGCAGTGGGAGGAACAGACCGAATTCACCCCTCCACTTT. The encoded protein is CASSGRNRPNSPLHF.

This clone was observed a few times. The rearrangement uses TRBV2 and TRBJ2-7, with 9 bases identical to TRBD1. This CDR3 spans 15 amino acids. Looked up from germline, CDR1 is SNHLY and CDR2 is FYNNEI. Trimming cost V 5 bases and J 1 base; bases outside gene matches: 6. The chain's CDR3 is CASSLGTGSSYEQYF. CDR3 bases: TGTGCCAGCAGTTTGGGGACAGGGAGTTCCTACGAGCAGTACTTC.

The V and J genes are TRBV10-3 and TRBJ1-4, with D hard to call. V lost 3 bases and J lost 0, with 8 bases in between. This CDR3 comprises 15 residues. Germline-derived CDR1 and CDR2 are ENHRY and SYGVKD. Here the CDR3 reads CAISEQLATNEKLFF. The CDR3 nucleotides read TGTGCCATCAGTGAACAGCTTGCAACTAATGAAAAACTGTTTTTT.

The rearrangement links TRBV7-8 to TRBJ1-4, with TRBD1 matching over 9 bases. The CDR3 runs to 14 residues. Germline V CDR1 and CDR2: SGHVS, FQNEAQ. V trimming: 3 bases; J trimming: 6 bases; junction bases outside the gene matches: 2. CDR3 bases: TGTGCCAGCAGCTTCGGGACAGGGTATGAAAAACTGTTTTTT. It specifies CASSFGTGYEKLFF.

The V call is TRBV2, the J call TRBJ2-5; D uncertain. The germline CDR1 and CDR2 sequences are SNHLY and FYNNEI. The CDR3 contains 11 residues. V was trimmed by 9 bases and J by 3 bases, leaving 8 bases between them. CDR3 loop: CASRGEETQYF. CDR3 DNA: TGTGCCAGTAGAGGAGAAGAGACCCAGTACTTC.

CDR3 DNA sequence: TGCGCCAGCAGCTTGCAGGGACAGGGGGCCTACGAGCAGTACTTC. This translates into CASSLQGQGAYEQYF. The chain has TRBV5-1 and TRBJ2-7; 11 nucleotides agree with TRBD1. Germline CDR1 is SGHRS and CDR2 is YFSETQ. There are 15 residues in the CDR3. V lost 1 base to trimming and J lost 2 bases; unmatched junction nucleotides: 2.

The genes are TRBV30 and TRBJ1-6; 8 bases agree with TRBD1. Germline loops: CDR1 GTSNPN, CDR2 SVGIG (reference sequence). The ends lost 2 bases at V and 10 bases at J; junction bases unmatched: 19. This CDR3 contains 18 residues. The CDR3 DNA reads TGTGCCTGGAGTATTACACTTTTGACAGACAGGGGAAGATCACCCCTCCACTTT. This gives the protein CAWSITLLTDRGRSPLHF.

This sequence joins TRBV5-3 and TRBJ2-7; D perhaps matches TRBD2 (6 bases). TRBV5-3 is an ORF; its function is uncertain. The CDR3 has 13 residues. Trimming shortened V by 4 bases and J by 6 bases, and 14 bases separated the two germline ends. CDR3 sequence: CARSVSSAVEQYF. The DNA of the CDR3 is TGTGCCAGAAGCGTATCTAGCGCGGTCGAGCAGTACTTC.